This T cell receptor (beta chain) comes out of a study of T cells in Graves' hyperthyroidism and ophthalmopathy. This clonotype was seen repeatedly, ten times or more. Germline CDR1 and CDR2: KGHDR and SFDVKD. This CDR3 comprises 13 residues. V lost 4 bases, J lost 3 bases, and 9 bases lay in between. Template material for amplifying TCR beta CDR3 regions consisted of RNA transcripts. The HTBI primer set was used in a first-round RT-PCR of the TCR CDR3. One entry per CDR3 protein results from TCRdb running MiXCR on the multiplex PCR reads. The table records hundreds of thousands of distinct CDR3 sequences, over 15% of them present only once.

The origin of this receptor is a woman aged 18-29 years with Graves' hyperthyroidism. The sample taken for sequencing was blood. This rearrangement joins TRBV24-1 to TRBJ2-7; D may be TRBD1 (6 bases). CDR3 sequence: CATSEGTNYEQYF. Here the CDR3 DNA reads TGTGCCACCAGTGAAGGGACAAACTACGAGCAGTACTTC.